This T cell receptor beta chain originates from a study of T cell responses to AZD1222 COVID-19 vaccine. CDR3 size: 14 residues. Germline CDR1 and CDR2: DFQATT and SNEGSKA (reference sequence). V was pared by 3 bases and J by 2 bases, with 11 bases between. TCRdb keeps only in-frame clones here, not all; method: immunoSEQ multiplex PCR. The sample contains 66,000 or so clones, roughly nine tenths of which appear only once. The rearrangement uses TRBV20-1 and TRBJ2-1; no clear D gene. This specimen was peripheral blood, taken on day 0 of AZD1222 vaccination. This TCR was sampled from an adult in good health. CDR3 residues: CSASWAAPYNEQFF. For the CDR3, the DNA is TGCAGTGCTAGTTGGGCAGCTCCCTACAATGAGCAGTTCTTC.